This TCR beta chain was recovered during a study of blood T cell repertoires in COVID-19 (TCRdb year 2020). Regarding the study in general: Samples covering the acute and convalescent phases of COVID-19 were provided by collaborators in the United States, Italy and Spain. The material from the prospective study consisted of cDNA or gDNA derived from T cells, B-cell-depleted T cells, or PBMCs. The dataset comprised deeply sampled blood TCRbeta repertoires from subjects exposed to, actively infected with, or recovered from COVID-19. The repertoires were released in a freely available public database meant as a resource for research on the immune response to SARS-CoV-2. The samples were drawn from two sources: the first 160 participants of the ongoing ImmuneRACE study, and 1,254 subjects contributed by 6 global collaborators. Sample metadata almost always included a de-identified subject ID, COVID-19 status, age in years and sex. Where available, HLA class I and class II types were taken from metadata supplied by the sample provider and were not determined by assay-based typing. The research as a whole found: The amount of clinical and demographic metadata varied by source and participant and was provided uncurated.

TCRbeta CDR3 regions were amplified from genomic DNA by means of the immunoSEQ Assay, a bias-controlled multiplex PCR. The paper's processing steps were these. The number of nucleated cells in each sample was estimated from the amplification of reference gene primers within the assay. To quantify the absolute abundance of each unique TCRbeta CDR3 rearrangement, sequence reads were collapsed and filtered. For each sample, productive Simpson clonality was calculated as the square root of Simpson's diversity index over productive rearrangements. The immuneACCESS repertoire file appears here via TCRdb, limited to in-frame rearrangements. These files lack a portion of the clones; in checked studies, under half of the deficit traces to unresolved V genes, and the cause of the others is not known. For V, J and clone size, that table is used; D and trimming come from the DNA. The sample includes about 74,000 clones, with approximately 80% observed a single time. The ten top clones hold 13% of the sample.

The junction carries 5 bases between V and J, which are trimmed by 5 bases and 0 bases respectively. The CDR3, from cysteine to phenylalanine, totals 13 residues. CDR3 DNA only is kept here, 39 bases in frame from base 1. The collaborating institutions used their own protocols to collect whole blood in K2EDTA tubes. For TCRbeta analysis, collaborators shipped samples in one of three forms: frozen whole blood, isolated PBMCs, or DNA extracted from either of those sample types. This clone showed up just once. What antigen it recognizes has not been identified. No base quality values were provided; no much bigger clone lies one nucleotide off.

The receptor was derived from a human donor in a cohort sampled during active COVID-19. The rearranged chain carries TRBV12-3 or TRBV12-4 and TRBJ1-5; no D segment can be confidently identified. The sequencing sample was made of peripheral blood. The sequenced DNA is TGTGCCAGCAGTGGCCCTAGCAATCAGCCCCAGCATTTT. Its protein product is CASSGPSNQPQHF.